The 10 T cell receptor beta chains below were found in one sample sequenced in a study of blood T cell repertoires in COVID-19. Repertoires were generated with immunoSEQ multiplex PCR, while TCRdb's copy carries only in-frame clones and drops some. The table shows roughly 200,000 clones, with roughly four fifths occurring only once. Specimen: PBMCs or T cells enriched from blood (not recorded which). The receptor source for this set is a middle-aged man who had recovered from COVID-19.

The V gene is TRBV27, the J gene TRBJ2-7; the match to TRBD2 covers 7 bases. Losses at the gene ends were 3 bases for V and 5 bases for J; bases not matched to a gene: 10. The CDR3 runs to 15 residues. Germline CDR1 reads MNHEY; CDR2 reads SMNVEV (reference sequence). CDR3 sequence (DNA): TGTGCCAGCAGTTTCAGCGGGACCCTCTTTCACGAGCAGTACTTC. It is translated as CASSFSGTLFHEQYF.

The chain carries TRBV5-8 and TRBJ1-2; 7 bases fit TRBD1. Trimming cost V 4 bases and J 8 bases; bases outside gene matches: 8. The germline V gene encodes CDR1 SGHTS and CDR2 YDEGEE. CDR3 length: 13 amino acids. The CDR3 nucleotides read TGTGCCAGCAGCGGAAGACAGGGAGTAGGCTACACCTTC. This sequence encodes CASSGRQGVGYTF.

Comment on this clone: The junction and the germline gene differ at one end; a read error may be behind it. V usage is TRBV7-7 and J usage is TRBJ2-3; D possibly corresponds to TRBD2 (5 bases). Germline loops: CDR1 SSHAT, CDR2 FNYEAQ (reference sequence). The CDR3 length is 15 residues. The CDR3 spells CASSLVGRRPDTQYF. The DNA for the CDR3 is TGTGCTAGCAGCTTAGTGGGGAGAAGGCCAGATACGCAGTATTTT. Full variable domain (remainder filled in from reference TRBV7-7 and TRBJ2-3): GAGVSQSPRYKVTKRGQDVTLRCDPISSHATLYWYQQALGQGPEFLTYFNYEAQPDKSGLPSDRFSAERPEGSISTLTIQRTEQRDSAMYRCASSLVGRRPDTQYFGPGTRLTVL.

V and J are TRBV7-2 and TRBJ2-3; 11 bases are a match to TRBD2. Germline V gene sequence: CDR1 SGHTA, CDR2 FQGNSA. The CDR3 spans 16 residues. V was pared by 1 base and J by 9 bases, with 9 bases of the junction left unmatched. As DNA, the CDR3 is TGTGCCAGCAGCTTAGGGGGGGCTAGCGGGAGGAACACGCAGTATTTT. This encodes CASSLGGASGRNTQYF.

Comments on this clone: Other DNA sequences in the same sample also yield this CDR3. The CDR3 here is CAVSDRVGEQYF. Here the CDR3 DNA reads TGTGCCGTTTCGGACAGGGTGGGCGAGCAGTACTTC. V and J are TRBV10-3 and TRBJ2-7; 8 bases are a match to TRBD1. The germline V gene has CDR1 ENHRY and CDR2 SYGVKD. The CDR3 length is 12 residues. Germline trimming cut 11 bases from V and 6 bases from J; bases unmatched to any gene: 9.

The V gene is TRBV5-5, the J gene TRBJ1-5; no definite D call. Trimming left V 5 bases short and J 3 bases short, with 12 bases between. The CDR3 contains 14 residues. The germline CDR1 and CDR2 sequences are SGHKS and YYEKEE (reference sequence). Here the CDR3 DNA reads TGTGCCAGCAGAAGACGGGAGTCCAATCAGCCCCAGCATTTT. Translated: CASRRRESNQPQHF.

The gene calls are TRBV2 and TRBJ1-1; 9 bases line up with TRBD1. This CDR3 region has 13 residues. The V gene end was trimmed by 8 bases and the J gene end by 11 bases; junction bases not matched to a gene: 12. Germline CDR1 is SNHLY and CDR2 is FYNNEI. DNA for the CDR3: TGTGCCAGCCGGGACAGGGCCGACTTTGTTGCTTTCTTT. Protein product: CASRDRADFVAFF. Full variable domain (rest looked up from reference TRBV2 and TRBJ1-1): EPEVTQTPSHQVTQMGQEVILRCVPISNHLYFYWYRQILGQKVEFLVSFYNNEISEKSEIFDDQFSVERPDGSNFTLKIRSTKLEDSAMYFCASRDRADFVAFFGQGTRLTVV.

The rearrangement links TRBV7-8 to TRBJ1-5; 10 nucleotides align to TRBD1. Germline V gene data show CDR1 as SGHVS and CDR2 as FQNEAQ. The CDR3 runs 16 residues. V shed 4 bases, J shed 5 bases, and the junction held 8 bases outside the gene matches. The CDR3 coding sequence is TGTGCCAGCAGCTCCCACCCGACAGGGGGCGATCAGCCCCAGCATTTT. Amino acid sequence: CASSSHPTGGDQPQHF. The full variable domain, its missing parts supplied by reference TRBV7-8 and TRBJ1-5, is GAGVSQSPRYKVAKRGQDVALRCDPISGHVSLFWYQQALGQGPEFLTYFQNEAQLDKSGLPSDRFFAERPEGSVSTLKIQRTQQEDSAVYLCASSSHPTGGDQPQHFGDGTRLSIL.

V is TRBV5-1 and J is TRBJ2-3, with D maybe TRBD1 (5 bases). There are 13 residues in the CDR3. V gave up 4 bases and J gave up 7 bases, with 13 bases separating them. Per germline, CDR1 SGHRS and CDR2 YFSETQ. Here the CDR3 reads CASSPPDRNTQYF. The CDR3 region has the DNA TGCGCCAGCAGCCCACCCGACAGAAATACGCAGTATTTT. Drawing the rest from reference TRBV5-1 and TRBJ2-3, the complete variable domain is KAGVTQTPRYLIKTRGQQVTLSCSPISGHRSVSWYQQTPGQGLQFLFEYFSETQRNKGNFPGRFSGRQFSNSRSEMNVSTLELGDSALYLCASSPPDRNTQYFGPGTRLTVL.

V and J are TRBV25-1 and TRBJ1-1; a weak D match, TRBD1 (6 bases). In germline, CDR1 is MGHDK, CDR2 SYGVNS. The CDR3 consists of 15 residues. Trimming pared 1 base from V and 2 bases from J, leaving 11 bases between. CDR3 bases: TGTGCCAGCAGTGAATTAGGACAGATTAACACTGAAGCTTTCTTT. Translating it yields CASSELGQINTEAFF.